The 21 T cell receptor beta chains below come from one sample, sequenced in a study of radiation and T cells in renal cell carcinoma. Time point indicated: blood 2 weeks post-SBRT. The treatment was: 15 Gy SBRT to primary tumor, nephrectomy 4 weeks later. Generated by immunoSEQ multiplex PCR, the TCRdb table keeps only in-frame clones and is missing some. The repertoire has more than 100,000 clones, around 89% of them found once; the top ten carry 5.8%. Source: blood, taken from a patient whose treatment included radiotherapy and nephrectomy. The receptors were sampled from a woman between 65 and 79 years old with renal cell carcinoma.

The chain carries TRBV27 and TRBJ2-1, with TRBD2 matching 9 bases. The CDR3 is 15 amino acids. V lost 2 bases to trimming and J lost 7 bases; unmatched junction nucleotides: 6. Germline CDR1 reads MNHEY; CDR2 reads SMNVEV (reference sequence). The CDR3 nucleotides read TGTGCCAGCAGTTTAGGGCTAGCGGGGAGAAATGAGCAGTTCTTC. Amino acid sequence: CASSLGLAGRNEQFF.

The rearrangement joins TRBV10-3 to TRBJ1-2; maybe TRBD1 (6 bases). CDR3 length: 17 residues. The V gene's germline CDR1 is ENHRY and CDR2 SYGVKD. V lost 3 bases to trimming and J lost 0 bases, with 17 bases between them. This CDR3 is CAISDQRRTVTNYGYTF. CDR3 nucleotide sequence: TGTGCCATCAGTGACCAGCGACGGACAGTAACTAACTATGGCTACACCTTC.

The rearrangement uses TRBV30 and TRBJ2-1; 8 bases fit TRBD2. CDR1 is GTSNPN, CDR2 SVGIG, per germline (reference sequence). The CDR3 length is 13 residues. V dropped 7 bases and J dropped 6; count of bases not matched to a gene: 8. The CDR3 DNA sequence: TGTGCCTCTAGGGGGACTAGGGCCAATGAGCAGTTCTTC. Encoded protein: CASRGTRANEQFF.

This clone was seen just once. The DNA for the CDR3 is TGTGCCAGTAGTCCTCAGGGGCCCGCCAAAAACATTCAGTACTTC. Translated, it gives CASSPQGPAKNIQYF. The V and J genes are TRBV19 and TRBJ2-4, with D tentatively TRBD1 (6 bases). Between the trimmed V and J ends, which lost 5 bases and 1 base, there was a span of 12 bases. CDR3 length: 15 residues. The germline V gene encodes CDR1 LNHDA and CDR2 SQIVND (reference sequence).

V gene TRBV5-1 combines with J gene TRBJ1-2, with D perhaps TRBD1 (6 bases). CDR1 and CDR2 from the germline V gene are SGHRS and YFSETQ. Trimming shortened V by 0 bases and J by 4 bases, and 13 bases separated the two germline ends. The CDR3 runs 15 residues. The CDR3 coding sequence is TGCGCCAGCAGCTTGGGGGCAGGGGTGAGCTATGGCTACACCTTC. The encoded protein is CASSLGAGVSYGYTF.

This clone appeared a few times. The chain employs TRBV12-5 and TRBJ1-1, with 10 bases identical to TRBD1. The J segment lost 3 bases and the V segment lost 4 bases, leaving 5 bases of the junction unmatched. Looked up from germline, CDR1 is LGHNT and CDR2 is FRNRAP. The CDR3 length is 15 residues. CDR3 coding DNA: TGTGCTAGTGGTTCCTCGGACAGGGGGGACACTGAAGCTTTCTTT. Amino acids: CASGSSDRGDTEAFF.

The genes are TRBV5-6 and TRBJ1-1, with D possibly being TRBD1 (5 bases). The CDR3 length is 14 residues. Trimming cost V 0 bases and J 3 bases, with 9 bases left between them. Germline-derived CDR1 and CDR2 are SGHDT and YYEEEE. The CDR3 DNA reads as TGTGCCAGCAGCTTGGCAGGGATGGACACTGAAGCTTTCTTT. Amino acids: CASSLAGMDTEAFF.

The chain joins TRBV6-1 to TRBJ1-5; weak D call: TRBD1 (5 bases). CDR3 length: 12 amino acids. CDR1 and CDR2 (germline): MNHNS, SASEGT. V gave up 5 bases and J gave up 7 bases, with 9 bases separating them. This CDR3 reads CASSRQSQPQHF. The CDR3 DNA sequence: TGTGCCAGCAGTAGACAGTCCCAGCCCCAGCATTTT.

This clone occurred a few times. The chain recombines TRBV15 with TRBJ2-1; D gene ambiguous. The CDR3 loop spans 14 amino acids. V was pared by 1 base and J by 7 bases, with 11 bases between. CDR1 is LNHNV and CDR2 is YYDKDF in the germline V gene (reference sequence). As DNA, the CDR3 is TGTGCCACCAGCAGAGTAGGTGGATTAAATGAGCAGTTCTTC. Its protein product is CATSRVGGLNEQFF.

This rearrangement joins TRBV28 to TRBJ2-7; 11 nucleotides line up with TRBD1. The CDR3 length is 14 residues. V lost 5 bases and J lost 4; bases outside the gene matches: 4. CDR1 is MDHEN, CDR2 SYDVKM, per germline. The chain's CDR3 is CASSNRDRGYEQYF. The CDR3 DNA reads TGTGCCAGCAGTAACCGGGACAGGGGGTACGAGCAGTACTTC.

J is TRBJ2-7 and V is TRBV2; D is unresolved. Looked up from germline, CDR1 is SNHLY and CDR2 is FYNNEI. The CDR3 runs to 12 residues. V dropped 4 bases and J dropped 3 bases, with 7 bases sitting between them. The CDR3 here is CASSAELYEQYF. The DNA of the CDR3 is TGTGCCAGCAGTGCCGAGCTCTACGAGCAGTACTTC.

The V call is TRBV7-8, the J call TRBJ1-6, with D possibly TRBD1 on 5 matching bases. The CDR3 runs 16 residues. In germline, CDR1 is SGHVS, CDR2 FQNEAQ. Trimming removed 6 bases from V and 4 bases from J, with 16 bases in between. CDR3 bases: TGTGCCAGCAGTCCGAATTTGGGGGGATATAATTCACCCCTCCACTTT. It encodes CASSPNLGGYNSPLHF.

The chain uses TRBV6-5 and TRBJ1-1; no definite D call. V was cut by 6 bases and J by 11 bases, with 13 bases left in between. CDR3 size: 11 residues. Germline CDR1 reads MNHEY; CDR2 reads SVGAGI. The CDR3 DNA reads as TGTGCCAGCAGGTCCGCGCGGTGGGCTTTCTTT. It translates to CASRSARWAFF.

The rearrangement joins TRBV5-1 to TRBJ1-2; D remains ambiguous. V was shortened by 1 base and J by 6 bases, with 7 bases between the two germline ends. Germline V gene data show CDR1 as SGHRS and CDR2 as YFSETQ. This CDR3 comprises 12 residues. This chain's CDR3 is CASSLPQDGYTF. CDR3 DNA: TGCGCCAGCAGCTTGCCCCAGGATGGCTACACCTTC. Using reference TRBV5-1 and TRBJ1-2 for the parts outside the CDR3, the full variable domain is KAGVTQTPRYLIKTRGQQVTLSCSPISGHRSVSWYQQTPGQGLQFLFEYFSETQRNKGNFPGRFSGRQFSNSRSEMNVSTLELGDSALYLCASSLPQDGYTFGSGTRLTVV.

V usage is TRBV5-6 and J usage is TRBJ1-6, with a possible D match to TRBD1 (6 bases). This CDR3 comprises 14 residues. Germline CDR1 and CDR2: SGHDT and YYEEEE. The ends were cut back, 4 bases at V and 8 bases at J, with 13 bases in the middle. The CDR3 region has the DNA TGTGCCAGCAGCCTGCGGACAGCTTATTCACCCCTCCACTTT. Protein sequence: CASSLRTAYSPLHF.

CDR3 sequence: CASSLDRDGELFF. The CDR3 DNA reads TGTGCCAGCAGCTTAGACAGGGACGGGGAGCTGTTTTTT. The rearrangement joins TRBV7-9 to TRBJ2-2; possibly TRBD1 for D (6 bases). V dropped 1 base and J dropped 7 bases, with 7 bases sitting between them. Germline V lookup: CDR1 SEHNR, CDR2 FQNEAQ (reference sequence). The CDR3 is 13 residues long.

The rearrangement joins TRBV5-4 to TRBJ2-2; D is undetermined. V was cut by 4 bases and J by 0 bases, with 10 bases left in between. Germline V gene lookup returns CDR1 SGHNT and CDR2 YYREEE (reference sequence). This CDR3 comprises 15 residues. This chain's CDR3 is CASSPSGSNTGELFF. The CDR3 DNA follows: TGTGCCAGCAGCCCTAGTGGGTCGAACACCGGGGAGCTGTTTTTT.

The chain couples TRBV5-8 to TRBJ2-5; D may be TRBD2 (5 bases). Trimming removed 3 bases at V and 1 base at J, with 16 bases between. There are 16 residues in the CDR3. Germline CDR1 is SGHTS and CDR2 is YDEGEE. The CDR3, as DNA: TGTGCCAGCAGCTCCCCGTTTGGCCGGGGCCAAGAGACCCAGTACTTC. Protein: CASSSPFGRGQETQYF. Variable domain in full (rest from reference TRBV5-8 and TRBJ2-5): EAGVTQSPTHLIKTRGQQATLRCSPISGHTSVYWYQQALGLGLQFLLWYDEGEERNRGNFPPRFSGRQFPNYSSELNVNALELEDSALYLCASSSPFGRGQETQYFGPGTRLLVL.

The rearrangement joins TRBV29-1 to TRBJ1-2; 7 bases align to TRBD1. The germline gives CDR1 SQVTM, CDR2 ANQGSEA. This CDR3 comprises 12 residues. Trimming took 4 bases from V and 3 from J; bases not matched to a gene: 2. This chain's CDR3 is CSVVDRYYGYTF. CDR3 sequence (DNA): TGCAGCGTTGTGGACAGGTACTATGGCTACACCTTC. The full variable domain, in which reference TRBV29-1 and TRBJ1-2 provide the parts outside the CDR3, is SAVISQKPSRDICQRGTSLTIQCQVDSQVTMMFWYRQQPGQSLTLIATANQGSEATYESGFVIDKFPISRPNLTFSTLTVSNMSPEDSSIYLCSVVDRYYGYTFGSGTRLTVV.

The chain joins TRBV9 to TRBJ2-7; unclear D gene. The CDR3 runs to 13 residues. Germline CDR1 SGDLS, CDR2 YYNGEE. The V end was cut by 4 bases, the J end by 2 bases, with 10 bases between. This CDR3 is CASSPDLTYEQYF. The CDR3 coding sequence is TGTGCCAGCAGCCCGGACCTAACCTACGAGCAGTACTTC. The full variable domain, rest sourced from reference TRBV9 and TRBJ2-7, is DSGVTQTPKHLITATGQRVTLRCSPRSGDLSVYWYQQSLDQGLQFLIQYYNGEERAKGNILERFSAQQFPDLHSELNLSSLELGDSALYFCASSPDLTYEQYFGPGTRLTVT.

CDR3: CASSFLAGGFYNEQFF. The DNA for the CDR3 is TGTGCCAGCAGCTTTTTAGCGGGGGGATTCTACAATGAGCAGTTCTTC. The chain employs TRBV7-2 and TRBJ2-1; TRBD2 aligns across 10 bases. Germline CDR1 and CDR2: SGHTA and FQGNSA. V lost 3 bases and J lost 3; bases outside the gene matches: 5. This CDR3 region has 16 residues.